The 28 T cell receptor beta chains in this list originate from one sample, sequenced in a study of post-analysis software for immune sequencing data. Study results and caveats: The study found TRBV5-6, TRBV5-1 and TRBV20-1 among a few TRBV segments more frequent in patients than controls.

The antigens for these receptors are not known. Built from TCR beta cDNA, the libraries had unique molecular identifiers in them. TCRdb re-called the PCR reads with MiXCR, one entry per CDR3 protein. Counted here are fewer than 700,000 distinct CDR3 sequences, around 40% occurring once; the ten biggest clones make up 1.5% to 2%. The sample taken for sequencing was blood. The receptor set was obtained from a girl between 5 and 17 years old with multiple sclerosis.

The chain combines TRBV7-9 with TRBJ1-2, with 8 nucleotides matching TRBD1. The germline gives CDR1 SEHNR, CDR2 FQNEAQ (reference sequence). The CDR3 consists of 15 residues. The V and J ends lost 4 bases and 2 bases, in that order; junction bases with no gene match: 6. The CDR3 nucleotides read TGTGCCAGCAGCTACCCGGGACAGGAGAACTATGGCTACACCTTC. This translates into CASSYPGQENYGYTF.

The V and J genes are TRBV7-2 and TRBJ2-5; D perhaps matches TRBD1 (5 bases). Germline CDR1 reads SGHTA; CDR2 reads FQGNSA. The CDR3 has 14 residues. V was trimmed by 5 bases and J by 5 bases, leaving 15 bases between them. In nucleotides, the CDR3 is TGTGCCAGCAGCCCGCCTAAGGGGTACGAGACCCAGTACTTC. Translated: CASSPPKGYETQYF.

This clonotype occurred a few times. CDR3 coding DNA: TGTGCCAGCAGCGACAGAGCCACAGTGGATACGCAGTATTTT. Residues: CASSDRATVDTQYF. The chain employs TRBV6-5 and TRBJ2-3, with D perhaps matching TRBD1 (5 bases). V lost 6 bases to trimming and J lost 6 bases, with 16 bases between them. The germline gives CDR1 MNHEY, CDR2 SVGAGI. CDR3 size: 14 residues.

This clonotype was seen a handful of times. The J gene is TRBJ2-1, the V gene TRBV9; weak D call: TRBD1 (6 bases). The CDR3 covers 16 residues. V lost 0 bases and J 6 bases, leaving 16 bases between the germline ends. From germline, CDR1 is SGDLS and CDR2 YYNGEE. The CDR3 nucleotides read TGTGCCAGCAGCGTAGCCCGGGACACCCCCGGCAATGAGCAGTTCTTC. This sequence encodes CASSVARDTPGNEQFF.

This chain joins TRBV12-3 or TRBV12-4 and TRBJ2-7, with a tentative D call TRBD2 (6 bases). CDR3 size: 14 residues. Trimming cost V 2 bases and J 3 bases, with 11 bases left between them. DNA for the CDR3: TGTGCCAGCAGTTTAATGGTTAGCGGCTACGAGCAGTACTTC. Protein product: CASSLMVSGYEQYF.

The V gene is TRBV5-5, the J gene TRBJ2-4; no clear D. This CDR3 is built from 11 residues. Germline V gives CDR1 SGHKS, CDR2 YYEKEE (reference sequence). V dropped 0 bases and J dropped 14 bases, with 9 bases sitting between them. Written as DNA, the CDR3 is TGTGCCAGCAGCTTGGGTTTTCTTGAGTACTTC. Translating gives CASSLGFLEYF.

The rearrangement joins TRBV12-3 or TRBV12-4 to TRBJ2-4; D uncertain. Trimming left V 3 bases short and J 0 bases short, with 15 bases between. This CDR3 comprises 17 residues. The CDR3 spells CASSFAGYALAKNIQYF. DNA for the CDR3: TGTGCCAGCAGTTTTGCCGGTTACGCACTAGCCAAAAACATTCAGTACTTC.

V usage is TRBV28 and J usage is TRBJ1-1; the D gene is possibly TRBD1 (6 bases). The CDR3 is made up of 14 amino acids. Looked up from germline, CDR1 is MDHEN and CDR2 is SYDVKM. V was cut by 5 bases and J by 1 base, with 11 bases left in between. The CDR3 DNA reads TGTGCCAGCAGTGTACAGGGTGGGAACACTGAAGCTTTCTTT. Encoded protein: CASSVQGGNTEAFF.

V and J are TRBV12-3 or TRBV12-4 and TRBJ2-1, with unresolved D. The CDR3 has 13 residues. Between the trimmed V and J ends, which lost 6 bases and 8 bases, there was a span of 14 bases. CDR3 sequence reads: CASRSSCGDEQFF. DNA of the CDR3: TGTGCCAGCAGATCGTCCTGCGGCGATGAGCAGTTCTTC.

This chain joins TRBV6-6 and TRBJ1-1; no firm D call. V shed 8 bases and J shed 9 bases, with 19 bases lying between them. Germline lookup yields CDR1 MNHNY and CDR2 SVGAGI (reference sequence). CDR3 size: 13 residues. CDR3 loop: CASRDTYSDKAFF. The CDR3 nucleotides read TGTGCCAGCCGTGACACTTACTCTGATAAAGCTTTCTTT.

The chain couples TRBV11-2 to TRBJ2-7; 9 nucleotides match TRBD1. The J segment lost 4 bases and the V segment lost 3 bases, leaving 10 bases of the junction unmatched. The CDR3 contains 16 residues. From germline, CDR1 is SGHAT and CDR2 FQNNGV. Here the CDR3 DNA reads TGTGCCAGCAGCTTTGCCATCGGGGGACAGGGTTACGAGCAGTACTTC. It specifies CASSFAIGGQGYEQYF. Full variable domain (rest looked up from reference TRBV11-2 and TRBJ2-7): EAGVAQSPRYKIIEKRQSVAFWCNPISGHATLYWYQQILGQGPKLLIQFQNNGVVDDSQLPKDRFSAERLKGVDSTLKIQPAKLEDSAVYLCASSFAIGGQGYEQYFGPGTRLTVT.

This chain connects TRBV6-5 to TRBJ1-2; D is unclear. CDR3 length: 12 residues. V dropped 0 bases and J dropped 8 bases, with 7 bases sitting between them. The germline V gene encodes CDR1 MNHEY and CDR2 SVGAGI. The CDR3 is CASSYSSGGYTF. Here the CDR3 DNA reads TGTGCCAGCAGTTACTCGAGCGGAGGCTACACCTTC.

The chain couples TRBV7-9 to TRBJ1-2, with D uncertain. V was pared by 0 bases and J by 0 bases, with 8 bases between. Germline V gene lookup returns CDR1 SEHNR and CDR2 FQNEAQ (reference sequence). CDR3 length: 15 residues. The CDR3 nucleotides are TGTGCCAGCAGCTTAGCCCGGGGAGCTAACTATGGCTACACCTTC. This codes for CASSLARGANYGYTF.

The chain recombines TRBV7-9 with TRBJ1-2; possibly TRBD1 for D (6 bases). This CDR3 spans 14 amino acids. V dropped 2 bases and J dropped 6 bases, with 13 bases sitting between them. Germline V lookup: CDR1 SEHNR, CDR2 FQNEAQ (reference sequence). The CDR3: CASSLSWGADGYTF. The CDR3 DNA is TGTGCCAGCAGCTTATCGTGGGGGGCGGATGGCTACACCTTC.

This clonotype was detected only once. The gene calls are TRBV24-1 and TRBJ2-1; a weak D match, TRBD2 (5 bases). The CDR3 is 14 residues long. With 4 bases removed from V and 2 bases from J, the gap between germline ends came to 8 bases. From germline, CDR1 is KGHDR and CDR2 SFDVKD. CDR3 region: CATSEGEAYNEQFF. In DNA, the CDR3 is TGTGCCACCAGTGAGGGAGAAGCCTACAATGAGCAGTTCTTC.

Concerning this clonotype: An end of the junction does not agree with germline; a read error may underlie this. The J gene is TRBJ1-1, the V gene TRBV4-1, with D tentatively TRBD1 (6 bases). CDR3 length: 17 amino acids. Germline loops: CDR1 MGHRA, CDR2 YSYEKL. The CDR3 region has the DNA TGTGCCAGCAGCCAAGATAGGGGGGGCTCCCCGAACACTGAAGCTTTCTTT. It encodes CASSQDRGGSPNTEAFF.

The table lists this clonotype with a count of one. The V gene is TRBV20-1, the J gene TRBJ1-1; D gene ambiguous. Germline CDR1 DFQATT, CDR2 SNEGSKA (reference sequence). Deletions cut 3 bases from V and 0 bases from J, with 11 bases between. The CDR3 runs 14 residues. DNA of the CDR3: TGCAGTGCTAGGGCCGGCGCCTTGAACACTGAAGCTTTCTTT. Translating gives CSARAGALNTEAFF.

The J gene is TRBJ2-3, the V gene TRBV5-1, with D unresolved. The CDR3 covers 15 residues. Per germline, CDR1 SGHRS and CDR2 YFSETQ. V was pared by 0 bases and J by 2 bases, with 10 bases between. The CDR3 reads CASSLGLRHTDTQYF. The CDR3 coding sequence is TGCGCCAGCAGCTTGGGATTACGACACACAGATACGCAGTATTTT.

The sample holds a few counts of this clonotype. The chain joins TRBV5-1 to TRBJ1-2; D gene ambiguous. CDR1 is SGHRS and CDR2 is YFSETQ in the germline V gene. The CDR3 has 15 residues. V was clipped by 0 bases and J by 0 bases, with 9 bases between them. The CDR3 loop reads CASSLEIPTNYGYTF. CDR3 nucleotide sequence: TGCGCCAGCAGCTTGGAAATACCCACTAACTATGGCTACACCTTC.

The rearrangement joins TRBV5-1 to TRBJ2-5; D is unclear. Trimming removed 7 bases from V and 3 bases from J, with 13 bases in between. CDR1 is SGHRS and CDR2 is YFSETQ in the germline V gene. The CDR3 runs to 13 residues. The CDR3 DNA reads TGCGCCAGCTCCCGCGGCAGCAAAGAGACCCAGTACTTC. Its protein is CASSRGSKETQYF.

This clonotype was seen more than once but under ten times. The chain links TRBV10-3 to TRBJ2-4; 16 nucleotides match TRBD2. With the DNA end fitting TRBJ2-7 better, the J assignment may be wrong. The CDR3 extends over 13 amino acids. Per germline, CDR1 ENHRY and CDR2 SYGVKD. CDR3 protein: CATGLAGGGEQYF. The CDR3 DNA sequence: TGTGCCACGGGACTAGCGGGAGGGGGCGAGCAGTACTTC.

This clonotype was observed a handful of times. The chain recombines TRBV5-1 with TRBJ2-1; D may correspond to TRBD1 or TRBD2 (5 bases each). V was pared by 0 bases and J by 5 bases, with 12 bases between. Germline CDR1 and CDR2: SGHRS and YFSETQ. The CDR3 runs to 15 residues. This chain's CDR3 is CASSLAGLGDNEQFF. The CDR3 DNA follows: TGCGCCAGCAGCTTGGCAGGGTTGGGGGACAATGAGCAGTTCTTC.

This clonotype was observed a handful of times. The junction departs from germline at one end; a sequencing error may be responsible. The V gene is TRBV5-6, the J gene TRBJ2-7; TRBD1 might be the D (5 bases). Looked up from germline, CDR1 is SGHDT and CDR2 is YYEEEE. CDR3 length equals 15 residues. The CDR3: CASSLGPSNNYEQYF. DNA for the CDR3: TGTGCCAGCAGTTTGGGGCCATCCAACAACTACGAGCAGTACTTC.

This clonotype showed up just a few times. The rearrangement links TRBV20-1 to TRBJ2-7; 7 bases agree with TRBD1. The V gene end was trimmed by 3 bases and the J gene end by 0 bases; junction bases not matched to a gene: 8. CDR1 and CDR2 from the germline V gene are DFQATT and SNEGSKA (reference sequence). The CDR3 runs 15 residues. CDR3 DNA sequence: TGCAGTGCTAGGAGGGGCAGGGGGAGCTCCTACGAGCAGTACTTC. It codes for CSARRGRGSSYEQYF.

The genes are TRBV7-9 and TRBJ2-1; possible D gene TRBD1, 5 bases. Trimming stripped 4 bases from V and 1 base from J, with 8 bases between. Germline loops: CDR1 SEHNR, CDR2 FQNEAQ (reference sequence). The CDR3 has 14 residues. The CDR3 nucleotides are TGTGCCAGCAGCTCGACAGTGTCCTACAATGAGCAGTTCTTC. It translates to CASSSTVSYNEQFF.

The chain carries TRBV12-3 or TRBV12-4 and TRBJ2-7; 7 bases align to TRBD1. V dropped 3 bases and J dropped 7; count of bases not matched to a gene: 3. The CDR3 extends over 12 amino acids. The CDR3 DNA sequence: TGTGCCAGCAGTTTGAGGGGGCTTGAGCAGTACTTC. Encoded protein: CASSLRGLEQYF.

J is TRBJ2-1 and V is TRBV14; TRBD2 matches at 9 bases. Germline CDR1 is SGHDN and CDR2 is FVKESK. J lost 3 bases, V lost 0 bases, and 3 bases had no gene match. The length of the CDR3 is 16 residues. The CDR3 sequence: CASSQDGAGGYNEQFF. CDR3 nucleotide sequence: TGTGCCAGCAGCCAAGACGGAGCGGGAGGCTACAATGAGCAGTTCTTC.

The chain uses TRBV28 and TRBJ1-2, with D possibly being TRBD1 (5 bases). This CDR3 is built from 14 residues. Germline V gene lookup returns CDR1 MDHEN and CDR2 SYDVKM. The V end lost 7 bases, the J end lost 8 bases, and 20 bases lay between the germline ends. In DNA form, the CDR3 reads TGTGCCAGCACCACTAGTGCAGGGCTTGACGGCTACACCTTC. It yields the protein CASTTSAGLDGYTF.